This TCR beta chain was identified in a study of cytomegalovirus exposure and HLA in healthy donors. This clone was counted a few times. CDR1 is GTSNPN, CDR2 SVGIG, per germline (reference sequence). This CDR3 comprises 13 residues. The V and J ends lost 1 base and 2 bases respectively, with 5 bases between them. PCR used 60 Vbeta primers and 13 Jbeta primers. Clones were read by immunoSEQ multiplex PCR, and TCRdb kept only the in-frame ones, dropping some. Of some 200,000 clones in the sample, approximately 79% were seen once. The clonotype comes from a man between 18 and 29 years old in good health and CMV-seronegative. This chain joins TRBV30 and TRBJ2-2; D might be TRBD1 (5 bases). Sequencing input: PBMCs. CDR3 sequence reads: CAWSGTNTGELFF. CDR3 in DNA: TGTGCCTGGAGTGGGACAAACACCGGGGAGCTGTTTTTT.